The 13 T cell receptor beta chains reported below all come from one sample, sequenced in a study of blood T cell repertoires in COVID-19. The repertoire was sequenced with immunoSEQ multiplex PCR; TCRdb's copy has only in-frame clones and lacks some. The data hold approximately 71,000 clones, with over 65% observed a single time. The sample taken for sequencing was peripheral blood. Every receptor here comes from a human donor in a cohort sampled during active COVID-19.

In nucleotides, the CDR3 is TGTGCCAGTAAGGGACAGGTCGCTGAAGCTTTCTTT. As protein: CASKGQVAEAFF. This chain uses TRBV19 with TRBJ1-1; 8 bases map to TRBD1. Per the germline V gene, CDR1 is LNHDA and CDR2 is SQIVND (reference sequence). CDR3 length equals 12 residues. Unmatched junction bases numbered 4, after V lost 7 bases and J lost 6 bases. The variable domain in full, with the rest retrieved from reference TRBV19 and TRBJ1-1, is DGGITQSPKYLFRKEGQNVTLSCEQNLNHDAMYWYRQDPGQGLRLIYYSQIVNDFQKGDIAEGYSVSREKKESFPLTVTSAQKNPTAFYLCASKGQVAEAFFGQGTRLTVV.

The J gene is TRBJ2-5, the V gene TRBV7-2; TRBD2 is a possible D gene (5 bases). Germline V CDR1 and CDR2: SGHTA, FQGNSA. V gave up 1 base and J gave up 4 bases, with 7 bases separating them. This CDR3 contains 13 residues. In DNA, the CDR3 is TGTGCCAGCAGCTTAGGGACTTCAGAGACCCAGTACTTC. The encoded protein is CASSLGTSETQYF.

The J gene is TRBJ1-1, the V gene TRBV18; D might be TRBD1 (5 bases). Trimming cost V 5 bases and J 2 bases, with 12 bases left between them. The CDR3 has 14 amino acids. The V gene's germline CDR1 is KGHSH and CDR2 LQKENI. The CDR3 sequence is CASSAGQGNTEAFF. CDR3 bases: TGTGCCAGCTCAGCGGGGCAGGGAAACACTGAAGCTTTCTTT.

The V and J genes are TRBV28 and TRBJ1-5; 9 bases line up with TRBD1. The CDR3 runs to 16 residues. From germline, CDR1 is MDHEN and CDR2 SYDVKM. With V trimmed by 1 base and J by 6 bases, 7 bases remained unmatched. In nucleotides, the CDR3 is TGTGCCAGCAGTTTATCCGGAGGACAGGGGAGTCAGCCCCAGCATTTT. Encoded protein: CASSLSGGQGSQPQHF.

V and J are TRBV10-3 and TRBJ1-4, with D possibly TRBD1 on 6 matching bases. From germline, CDR1 is ENHRY and CDR2 SYGVKD. This CDR3 spans 16 amino acids. Trimming cost V 3 bases and J 6 bases, with 17 bases left between them. The chain's CDR3 is CAISERDPGVDEKLFF. DNA of the CDR3: TGTGCCATCAGTGAAAGAGACCCAGGGGTTGATGAAAAACTGTTTTTT.

The chain recombines TRBV18 with TRBJ2-3, with D uncertain. The CDR3 loop spans 14 amino acids. V lost 2 bases to trimming and J lost 7 bases, with 13 bases between them. The V gene's germline CDR1 is KGHSH and CDR2 LQKENI. This CDR3 is CASSPAPESHTQYF. CDR3 coding DNA: TGTGCCAGCTCACCAGCCCCAGAATCCCATACGCAGTATTTT. The full variable domain, completed using reference TRBV18 and TRBJ2-3, is NAGVMQNPRHLVRRRGQEARLRCSPMKGHSHVYWYRQLPEEGLKFMVYLQKENIIDESGMPKERFSAEFPKEGPSILRIQQVVRGDSAAYFCASSPAPESHTQYFGPGTRLTVL.

The chain is built from TRBV3-1 (or the pseudogene TRBV3-2) and TRBJ2-3; a weak D match, TRBD2 (5 bases). The CDR3 consists of 15 residues. V shed 1 base and J shed 2 bases, with 10 bases lying between them. CDR1 is LGHDT, CDR2 YNNKEL, per germline (reference sequence). CDR3 in amino acids: CASSQGTGNTDTQYF. CDR3 in DNA: TGTGCCAGCAGCCAAGGGACGGGAAACACAGATACGCAGTATTTT.

This rearrangement joins TRBV28 to TRBJ1-5, with a weak D call TRBD1 (5 bases). The V and J ends lost 6 bases and 6 bases respectively, with 18 bases between them. This CDR3 is built from 15 residues. CDR1 is MDHEN and CDR2 is SYDVKM in the germline V gene. In DNA, the CDR3 is TGTGCCAGCAGGGCAGGGTTCGGGAGGGCTCAGCCCCAGCATTTT. The encoded protein is CASRAGFGRAQPQHF. The full variable domain, with the rest looked up from reference TRBV28 and TRBJ1-5, is DVKVTQSSRYLVKRTGEKVFLECVQDMDHENMFWYRQDPGLGLRLIYFSYDVKMKEKGDIPEGYSVSREKKERFSLILESASTNQTSMYLCASRAGFGRAQPQHFGDGTRLSIL.

This clone was observed a few times. The V call is TRBV28, the J call TRBJ2-7, with D perhaps matching TRBD1 (6 bases). The germline CDR1 and CDR2 sequences are MDHEN and SYDVKM. The V gene lost 3 bases and the J gene lost 7 bases, with 13 bases spanning the gap. The CDR3 has 13 amino acids. The DNA for the CDR3 is TGTGCCAGCAGTTTTCAGGGGATCCCGGAGCAGTACTTC. Translated: CASSFQGIPEQYF.

J is TRBJ1-5 and V is TRBV28; 8 nucleotides align to TRBD1. Germline trimming cut 2 bases from V and 4 bases from J; bases unmatched to any gene: 10. The CDR3 has 17 residues. The germline gives CDR1 MDHEN, CDR2 SYDVKM. In DNA, the CDR3 is TGTGCCAGCAGTTTAAGGGGGTGGCAGGGGGCTAATCAGCCCCAGCATTTT. It encodes CASSLRGWQGANQPQHF.

The chain carries TRBV9 and TRBJ1-4; possible D gene TRBD1, 6 bases. V lost 0 bases and J lost 0, with 12 bases in between. Germline lookup yields CDR1 SGDLS and CDR2 YYNGEE. This CDR3 has 17 amino acids. The CDR3 bases are TGTGCCAGCAGCGTAGGGCAGGGGCTTGCAACTAATGAAAAACTGTTTTTT. It codes for CASSVGQGLATNEKLFF.

V gene TRBV10-3 combines with J gene TRBJ2-2, with 9 bases matching TRBD1. CDR3 length equals 15 residues. In germline, CDR1 is ENHRY, CDR2 SYGVKD. V lost 6 bases, J lost 6 bases, and 8 bases stayed unmatched. The CDR3: CAISDRGKGSGELFF. The CDR3 DNA reads as TGTGCCATCAGCGACAGGGGGAAAGGTTCCGGGGAGCTGTTTTTT.

The V gene is TRBV5-4, the J gene TRBJ1-2, with 11 bases aligning to TRBD1. Germline CDR1 is SGHNT and CDR2 is YYREEE (reference sequence). The CDR3 length is 14 residues. V was clipped by 3 bases and J by 7 bases; unmatched bases: 5. CDR3 residues: CASSSGQGVGGYTF. The CDR3 DNA sequence: TGTGCCAGCAGCTCGGGACAGGGGGTCGGTGGCTACACCTTC.